This TCR beta chain was identified during a study of T cell responses to AZD1222 COVID-19 vaccine. General study findings and limits: Females made up more of the donors, who were largely white British, and clonal diversity may have come out too low. As reported, nearly half of all spike-specific TCRs target variant regions that are unmutated. None of the repertoires were sampled until the peak T cell response had passed.

As to this clone: Its antigen remains unknown.

The table came from immunoSEQ multiplex PCR; TCRdb's copy has only in-frame clones and leaves some out. In the table there are around 78,000 clones, roughly nine tenths of which are singletons. Pooled samples include second doses given at about 4 or 12 weeks. The receptor's source is an adult who received the AZD1222 COVID-19 vaccine. Sample: peripheral blood, taken 28 days after the second AZD1222 dose.

CDR3 in amino acids: CASIGRLEDEQFF. The DNA of the CDR3 is TGTGCCAGCATTGGGAGGTTAGAGGATGAGCAGTTCTTC. The chain couples TRBV6-5 to TRBJ2-1, with D tentatively TRBD2 (6 bases). Deletions cut 7 bases from V and 8 bases from J, with 15 bases between. The germline V gene encodes CDR1 MNHEY and CDR2 SVGAGI. There are 13 residues in the CDR3.